A single sample gave rise to the 12 T cell receptor beta chains below, sequenced in a study of long-term antiretroviral therapy in people with HIV (dated by TCRdb to between 2022 and 2023). Sequencing of the TRB variable region was done with the immunoSEQ hsTCRB v3.0 assay at survey level resolution. Not all clones reach the TCRdb copy of this immuneACCESS table, which keeps in-frame sequences only. Checked studies attribute under half of the gap to unresolved V genes and leave the rest unexplained. The sample table contains some 9,700 clones; only one count was recorded for under 85% of them. The top ten clones comprise around 20% of the sample. The material sequenced was unsorted PBMCs, taken 1.8 years before starting antiretroviral therapy. These receptors all stem from a man between 40 and 49 years old with HIV.

The V and J genes are TRBV5-4 and TRBJ2-1, with TRBD2 matching over 7 bases. V lost 4 bases, J lost 6 bases, and 16 bases stayed unmatched. The germline CDR1 and CDR2 sequences are SGHNT and YYREEE (reference sequence). The CDR3 is made up of 17 amino acids. CDR3 coding DNA: TGTGCCAGCAGCCTCCCGGGAGGAGCGGGGACCCCCAATGAGCAGTTCTTC. Translated, it gives CASSLPGGAGTPNEQFF.

The rearrangement links TRBV6-4 to TRBJ2-7, with TRBD2 identical over 12 bases. Germline trimming cut 5 bases from V and 7 bases from J; bases unmatched to any gene: 9. CDR3 length: 15 amino acids. Germline lookup yields CDR1 MRHNA and CDR2 SNTAGT. CDR3 sequence (DNA): TGTGCCAGCAGTACCCTAGCGGGGGGGCCTGAGGAGCAGTACTTC. Amino acid sequence: CASSTLAGGPEEQYF.

This chain joins TRBV6-5 and TRBJ1-1; D is unclear. This CDR3 spans 13 amino acids. Germline CDR1 reads MNHEY; CDR2 reads SVGAGI. V lost 6 bases and J 1 base, leaving 9 bases between the germline ends. CDR3 sequence: CASSLRRNTEAFF. CDR3 nucleotide sequence: TGTGCCAGCAGCCTCCGGAGGAACACTGAAGCTTTCTTT.

CDR3 nucleotide sequence: TGTGCCAGCAGCTATTCAGGGGCCTCTGGAAACACCATATATTTT. This translates into CASSYSGASGNTIYF. This chain uses TRBV27 with TRBJ1-3; tentative D call: TRBD1 (6 bases). The CDR3 runs to 15 residues. Germline loops: CDR1 MNHEY, CDR2 SMNVEV (reference sequence). The V and J ends lost 6 bases and 0 bases respectively, with 12 bases between them.

In its sample, this clone was seen a few times. The rearrangement joins TRBV7-9 to TRBJ2-5; weak D call: TRBD1 (6 bases). This CDR3 is 13 amino acids long. Germline-derived CDR1 and CDR2 are SEHNR and FQNEAQ (reference sequence). V was shortened by 8 bases and J by 6 bases, with 16 bases between the two germline ends. CDR3: CASDGQGLQTQYF. CDR3 in DNA: TGTGCCAGCGATGGGCAGGGGCTACAGACCCAGTACTTC. The variable domain in full, with the rest retrieved from reference TRBV7-9 and TRBJ2-5, is DTGVSQNPRHKITKRGQNVTFRCDPISEHNRLYWYRQTLGQGPEFLTYFQNEAQLEKSRLLSDRFSAERPKGSFSTLEIQRTEQGDSAMYLCASDGQGLQTQYFGPGTRLLVL.

The chain carries TRBV7-9 and TRBJ2-1, with TRBD2 identical over 8 bases. Germline V gene sequence: CDR1 SEHNR, CDR2 FQNEAQ (reference sequence). The CDR3 has 14 amino acids. V trimming: 4 bases; J trimming: 9 bases; junction bases outside the gene matches: 8. CDR3 protein: CASSSNGGEGEQFF. DNA of the CDR3: TGTGCCAGCAGCTCGAACGGGGGGGAAGGTGAGCAGTTCTTC.

The chain combines TRBV18 with TRBJ2-3; perhaps TRBD2 as D (7 bases). Trimming cost V 3 bases and J 4 bases, with 11 bases left between them. The CDR3 covers 14 residues. Germline-derived CDR1 and CDR2 are KGHSH and LQKENI. The CDR3 loop reads CASSPGGPPDTQYF. The CDR3 DNA reads as TGTGCCAGCTCACCGGGGGGGCCTCCAGATACGCAGTATTTT.

The chain has TRBV6-5 and TRBJ2-7, with D unclear. The V gene's germline CDR1 is MNHEY and CDR2 SVGAGI. V dropped 4 bases and J dropped 7 bases, with 8 bases sitting between them. The CDR3 extends over 11 amino acids. Here the CDR3 DNA reads TGTGCCAGCAGTTTAATGGGGGAGCAGTACTTC. Translated: CASSLMGEQYF.

This rearrangement joins TRBV6-6 to TRBJ2-1, with unresolved D. V shed 6 bases and J shed 0 bases, with 15 bases lying between them. CDR3 size: 16 residues. Germline V gene data show CDR1 as MNHNY and CDR2 as SVGAGI (reference sequence). CDR3 bases: TGTGCCAGCAGGCCTCATACTGATAGCTCCTACAATGAGCAGTTCTTC. It encodes CASRPHTDSSYNEQFF.

The chain recombines TRBV2 with TRBJ1-2; TRBD1 matches at 10 bases. The CDR3 is 15 residues long. V gave up 4 bases and J gave up 4 bases; unmatched junction bases: 6. Germline loops: CDR1 SNHLY, CDR2 FYNNEI. The CDR3 region is CASSGRDRGLYGYTF. CDR3 coding DNA: TGTGCCAGCAGTGGCCGGGACAGGGGCCTCTATGGCTACACCTTC.

The chain carries TRBV7-2 and TRBJ1-4; D is unresolved. V was clipped by 3 bases and J by 8 bases, with 7 bases between them. CDR1 and CDR2 (germline): SGHTA, FQGNSA. This CDR3 is built from 12 residues. The DNA of the CDR3 is TGTGCCAGCAGCTTTCGGAGCGAAAAACTGTTTTTT. Its protein is CASSFRSEKLFF.

The gene calls are TRBV4-1 and TRBJ1-1; unclear D gene. The CDR3 is 13 amino acids. V dropped 5 bases and J dropped 4 bases, with 11 bases sitting between them. Germline V gene sequence: CDR1 MGHRA, CDR2 YSYEKL. The CDR3: CASSVGLFTEAFF. CDR3 nucleotides: TGCGCCAGCAGCGTAGGACTATTCACTGAAGCTTTCTTT.